This TCR beta chain came from a study of circulating tumor DNA in untreated peripheral T-cell lymphoma. The tumor tissue sample was taken at baseline before any treatment. Note on this clone: Its antigen is undetermined.

Assay used: immunoSEQ multiplex PCR; TCRdb lists only in-frame clones, some missing. The sample lists roughly 9,000 clones; roughly 80% were seen once. Study outcomes and limitations: Tumor-specific clonotypes: identified in about four fifths of patients, 85% to 90% of baseline tissues.

This sequence was found in a human donor with peripheral T-cell lymphoma. Material for sequencing was tumor tissue.

CDR3 in amino acids: CASSIQTENTGELFF. The CDR3 coding sequence is TGTGCCAGTAGTATACAGACAGAGAACACCGGGGAGCTGTTTTTT. V is TRBV19 and J is TRBJ2-2, with D perhaps matching TRBD1 (5 bases). Deletions cut 2 bases from V and 1 base from J, with 8 bases between. This CDR3 spans 15 amino acids. CDR1 is LNHDA and CDR2 is SQIVND in the germline V gene (reference sequence).